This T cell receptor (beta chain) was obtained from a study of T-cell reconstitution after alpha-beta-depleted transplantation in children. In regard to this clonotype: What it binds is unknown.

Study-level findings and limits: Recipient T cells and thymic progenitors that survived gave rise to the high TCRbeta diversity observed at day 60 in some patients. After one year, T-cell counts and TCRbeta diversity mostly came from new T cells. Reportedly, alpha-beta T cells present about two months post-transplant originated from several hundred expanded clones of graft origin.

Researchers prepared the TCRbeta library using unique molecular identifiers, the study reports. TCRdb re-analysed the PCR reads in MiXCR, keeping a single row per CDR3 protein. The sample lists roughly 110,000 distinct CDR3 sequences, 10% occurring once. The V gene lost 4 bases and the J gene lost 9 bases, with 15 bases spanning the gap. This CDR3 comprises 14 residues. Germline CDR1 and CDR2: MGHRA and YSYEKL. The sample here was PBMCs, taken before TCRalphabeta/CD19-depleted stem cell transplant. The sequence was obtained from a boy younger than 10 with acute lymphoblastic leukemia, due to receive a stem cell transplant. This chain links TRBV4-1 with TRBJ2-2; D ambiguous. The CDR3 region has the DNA TGCGCCAGCAGCCCCTACGAGCAGGAACGGGAGCTGTTTTTT. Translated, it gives CASSPYEQERELFF.